This T cell receptor (beta chain) was retrieved from a study of T cell repertoires in cytomegalovirus infection. At the level of the study: In public TCR beta signatures, there were indications of both CMV infection and matching HLA type. Findings of the study overall: HLA-C-restricted CMV clonotypes gave the most frequent clonotype in two of eight donors. People with CMV and the relevant HLA were identified by cumulative public TCR beta family frequency.

The CDR3 loop spans 12 amino acids. The V gene lost 2 bases and the J gene lost 7 bases, with 8 bases spanning the gap. Germline loops: CDR1 SGHTA, CDR2 FQGNSA. TCRdb itself ran the reads through MiXCR, one entry per CDR3 protein. The table records more than 650,000 distinct CDR3 sequences, 35% of them present only once. About this clonotype itself: Its specificity is unknown.

The sequenced sample was PBMCs. The sequence was obtained from a human donor in good health (CMV status not recorded). Some clones in this sample may be carry-over from other donors' samples. This chain uses TRBV7-2 with TRBJ1-1, with D unclear. The CDR3, as DNA: TGTGCCAGCAGCTTAAGTCTCTATGAAGCTTTCTTT. Protein: CASSLSLYEAFF.